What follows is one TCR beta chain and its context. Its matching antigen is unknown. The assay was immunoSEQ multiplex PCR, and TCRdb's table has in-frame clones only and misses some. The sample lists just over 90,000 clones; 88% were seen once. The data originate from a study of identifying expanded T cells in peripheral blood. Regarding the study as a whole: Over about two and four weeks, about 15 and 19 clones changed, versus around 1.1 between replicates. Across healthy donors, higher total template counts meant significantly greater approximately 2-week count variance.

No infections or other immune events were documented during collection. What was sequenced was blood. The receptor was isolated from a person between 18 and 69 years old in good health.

The chain's CDR3 is CASSVAGQAGYEQYF. The DNA for the CDR3 is TGTGCCAGCAGCGTTGCGGGACAGGCGGGCTACGAGCAGTACTTC. The rearrangement links TRBV9 to TRBJ2-7; TRBD1 matches 8 bases. The CDR3 is 15 residues long. V shed 2 bases and J 3 bases; nucleotides not matched to a gene: 7. The germline gives CDR1 SGDLS, CDR2 YYNGEE.